This TCR beta chain was recovered during a study of radiotherapy plus CTLA-4 blockade in lung cancer. Here immunoSEQ multiplex PCR was the method, and the copy in TCRdb shows in-frame clones only, minus some. The sample has around 41,000 clones; about 70% are singletons. This CDR3 region has 16 residues. The germline CDR1 and CDR2 sequences are SGHAT and FQNNGV. Trimming removed 0 bases from V and 3 bases from J; junction bases left unmatched: 3. The origin of this receptor is a human donor with non-small cell lung cancer who had a partial response to radiotherapy plus ipilimumab. The chain links TRBV11-2 to TRBJ2-7, with TRBD2 identical over 12 bases. This sample comprised peripheral blood, obtained from a patient treated with radiotherapy plus ipilimumab. In DNA, the CDR3 is TGTGCCAGCAGCTTAGAAGGGACTAGCGGGTACTACGAGCAGTACTTC. This translates into CASSLEGTSGYYEQYF. The variable domain in full, completed from reference TRBV11-2 and TRBJ2-7, reads EAGVAQSPRYKIIEKRQSVAFWCNPISGHATLYWYQQILGQGPKLLIQFQNNGVVDDSQLPKDRFSAERLKGVDSTLKIQPAKLEDSAVYLCASSLEGTSGYYEQYFGPGTRLTVT.